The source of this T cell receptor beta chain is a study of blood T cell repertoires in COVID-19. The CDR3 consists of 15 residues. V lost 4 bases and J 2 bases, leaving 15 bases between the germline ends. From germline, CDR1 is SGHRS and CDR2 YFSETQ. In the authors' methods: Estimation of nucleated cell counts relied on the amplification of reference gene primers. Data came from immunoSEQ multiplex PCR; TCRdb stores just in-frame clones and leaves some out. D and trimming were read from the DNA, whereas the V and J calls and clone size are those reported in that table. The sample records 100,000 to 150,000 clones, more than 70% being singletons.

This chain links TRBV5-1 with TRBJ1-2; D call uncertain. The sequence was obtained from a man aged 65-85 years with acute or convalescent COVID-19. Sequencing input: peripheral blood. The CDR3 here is CASSETTAQNYGYTF. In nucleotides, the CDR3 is TGCGCCAGCAGCGAAACGACTGCCCAGAACTATGGCTACACCTTC.